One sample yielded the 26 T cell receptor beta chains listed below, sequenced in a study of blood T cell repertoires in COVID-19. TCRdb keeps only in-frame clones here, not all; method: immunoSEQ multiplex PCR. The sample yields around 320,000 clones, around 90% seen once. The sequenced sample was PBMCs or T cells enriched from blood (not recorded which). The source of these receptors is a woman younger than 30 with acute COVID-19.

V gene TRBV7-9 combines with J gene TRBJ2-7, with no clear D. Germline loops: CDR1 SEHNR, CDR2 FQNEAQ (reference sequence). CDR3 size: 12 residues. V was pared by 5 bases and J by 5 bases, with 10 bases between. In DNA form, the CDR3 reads TGTGCCAGCAGCCCCCAGTTCGACGAGCAGTACTTC. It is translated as CASSPQFDEQYF.

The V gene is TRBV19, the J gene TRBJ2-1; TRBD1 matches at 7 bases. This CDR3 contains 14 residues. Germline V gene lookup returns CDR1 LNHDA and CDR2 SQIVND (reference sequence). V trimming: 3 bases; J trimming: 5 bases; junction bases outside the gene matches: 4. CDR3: CASSMTGNNNEQFF. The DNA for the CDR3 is TGTGCCAGTAGTATGACAGGGAATAACAATGAGCAGTTCTTC.

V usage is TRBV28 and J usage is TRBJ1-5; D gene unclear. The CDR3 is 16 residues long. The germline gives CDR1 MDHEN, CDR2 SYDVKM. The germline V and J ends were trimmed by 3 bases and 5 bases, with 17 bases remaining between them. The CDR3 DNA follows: TGTGCCAGCAGTTTTTTCGGGGTCCTAGGATATCAGCCCCAGCATTTT. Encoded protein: CASSFFGVLGYQPQHF. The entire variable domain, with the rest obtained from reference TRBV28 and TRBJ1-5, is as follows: DVKVTQSSRYLVKRTGEKVFLECVQDMDHENMFWYRQDPGLGLRLIYFSYDVKMKEKGDIPEGYSVSREKKERFSLILESASTNQTSMYLCASSFFGVLGYQPQHFGDGTRLSIL.

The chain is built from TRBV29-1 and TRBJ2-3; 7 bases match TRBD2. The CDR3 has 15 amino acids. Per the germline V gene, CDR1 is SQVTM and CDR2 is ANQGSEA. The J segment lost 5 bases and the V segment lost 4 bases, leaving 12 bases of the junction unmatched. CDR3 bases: TGCAGCGTTGTTTCGGCTAGCGGAAAAGGAGATACGCAGTATTTT. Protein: CSVVSASGKGDTQYF.

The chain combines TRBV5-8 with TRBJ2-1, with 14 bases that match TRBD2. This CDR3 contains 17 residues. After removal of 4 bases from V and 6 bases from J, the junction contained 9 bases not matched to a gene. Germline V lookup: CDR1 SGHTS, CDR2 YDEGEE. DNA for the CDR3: TGTGCCAGCAGCCCCGGGACTAGCGGGAGTCGGGGCAATGAGCAGTTCTTC. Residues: CASSPGTSGSRGNEQFF.

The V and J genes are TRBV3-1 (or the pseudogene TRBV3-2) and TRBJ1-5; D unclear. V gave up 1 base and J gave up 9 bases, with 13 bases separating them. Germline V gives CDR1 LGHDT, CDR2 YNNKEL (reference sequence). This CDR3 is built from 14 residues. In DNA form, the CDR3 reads TGTGCCAGCAGCCAAGCCGGGTCCCTTGGGCCCCAGCATTTT. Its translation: CASSQAGSLGPQHF.

The CDR3 spells CASSLASEETQYF. CDR3 in DNA: TGTGCCAGCAGCTTGGCTAGCGAGGAGACCCAGTACTTC. The gene calls are TRBV7-2 and TRBJ2-5, with D maybe TRBD2 (6 bases). V lost 3 bases and J lost 5, with 10 bases in between. The CDR3 length is 13 residues. Germline CDR1 and CDR2: SGHTA and FQGNSA. Full variable domain (remainder filled in from reference TRBV7-2 and TRBJ2-5): GAGVSQSPSNKVTEKGKDVELRCDPISGHTALYWYRQSLGQGLEFLIYFQGNSAPDKSGLPSDRFSAERTGGSVSTLTIQRTQQEDSAVYLCASSLASEETQYFGPGTRLLVL.

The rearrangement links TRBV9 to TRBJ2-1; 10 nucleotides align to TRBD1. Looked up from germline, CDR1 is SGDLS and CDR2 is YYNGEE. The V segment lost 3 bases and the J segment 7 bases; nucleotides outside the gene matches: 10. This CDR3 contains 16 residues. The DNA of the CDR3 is TGTGCCAGCAGCGGATCCGGGACAGGGGCGCCAAATGAGCAGTTCTTC. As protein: CASSGSGTGAPNEQFF. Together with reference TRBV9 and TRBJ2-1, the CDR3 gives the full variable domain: DSGVTQTPKHLITATGQRVTLRCSPRSGDLSVYWYQQSLDQGLQFLIQYYNGEERAKGNILERFSAQQFPDLHSELNLSSLELGDSALYFCASSGSGTGAPNEQFFGPGTRLTVL.

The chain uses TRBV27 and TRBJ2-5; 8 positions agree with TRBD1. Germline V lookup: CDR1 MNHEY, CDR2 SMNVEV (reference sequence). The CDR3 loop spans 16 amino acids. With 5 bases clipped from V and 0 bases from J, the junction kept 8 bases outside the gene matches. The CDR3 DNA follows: TGTGCCAGCAGTCTAAACAGGGGGAAGTACCAAGAGACCCAGTACTTC. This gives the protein CASSLNRGKYQETQYF.

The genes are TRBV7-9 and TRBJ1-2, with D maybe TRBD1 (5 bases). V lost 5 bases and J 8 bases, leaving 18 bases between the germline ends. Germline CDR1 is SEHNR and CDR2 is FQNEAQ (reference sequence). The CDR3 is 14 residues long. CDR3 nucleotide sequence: TGTGCCAGCAGCCCCGCCGCAGGGTCGGGCGGCTACACCTTC. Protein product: CASSPAAGSGGYTF.

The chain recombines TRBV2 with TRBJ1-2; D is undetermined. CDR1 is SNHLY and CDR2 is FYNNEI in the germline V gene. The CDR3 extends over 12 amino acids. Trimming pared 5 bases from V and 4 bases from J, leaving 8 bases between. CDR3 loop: CASSTAPYGYTF. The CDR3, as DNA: TGTGCCAGCAGTACAGCCCCCTATGGCTACACCTTC.

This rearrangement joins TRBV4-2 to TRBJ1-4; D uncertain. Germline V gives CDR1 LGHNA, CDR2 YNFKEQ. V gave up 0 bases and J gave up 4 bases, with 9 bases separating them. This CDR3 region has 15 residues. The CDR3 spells CASSQEEDRNEKLFF. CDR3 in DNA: TGTGCCAGCAGCCAAGAGGAGGATCGTAATGAAAAACTGTTTTTT.

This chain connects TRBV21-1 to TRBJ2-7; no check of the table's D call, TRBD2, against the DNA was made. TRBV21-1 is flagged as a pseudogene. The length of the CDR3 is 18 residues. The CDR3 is CASSNTPGGRPSSYEQYF. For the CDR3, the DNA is TGTGCCAGCAGCAACACTCCGGGGGGGAGGCCCTCCTCCTACGAGCAGTACTTC.

DNA for the CDR3: TGTGCCAGCAGTTTAAGACTAGCTCCTGAGCAGTTCTTC. Its protein is CASSLRLAPEQFF. This chain links TRBV27 with TRBJ2-1; TRBD2 matches 7 bases. Germline trimming cut 2 bases from V and 9 bases from J; bases unmatched to any gene: 4. The CDR3 spans 13 residues. CDR1 and CDR2 (germline): MNHEY, SMNVEV (reference sequence).

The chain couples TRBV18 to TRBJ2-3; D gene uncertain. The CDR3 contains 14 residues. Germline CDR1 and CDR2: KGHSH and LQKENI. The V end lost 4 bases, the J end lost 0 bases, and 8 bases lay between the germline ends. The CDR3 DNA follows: TGTGCCAGCTCACTTCTAGAGAGCACAGATACGCAGTATTTT. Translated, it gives CASSLLESTDTQYF.

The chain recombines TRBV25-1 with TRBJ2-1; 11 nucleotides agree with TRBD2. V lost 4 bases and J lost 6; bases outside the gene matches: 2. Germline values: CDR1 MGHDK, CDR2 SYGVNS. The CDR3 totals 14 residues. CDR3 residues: CASSVAGGGNEQFF. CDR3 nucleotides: TGTGCCAGCAGTGTAGCGGGAGGGGGCAATGAGCAGTTCTTC.

CDR3 DNA sequence: TGTGCCAGCAGCCGAGGACTAGCGGGAACAGGAATAGAGACCCAGTACTTC. Residues: CASSRGLAGTGIETQYF. The V call is TRBV5-4, the J call TRBJ2-5, with TRBD2 matching over 12 bases. Germline lookup yields CDR1 SGHNT and CDR2 YYREEE (reference sequence). The CDR3 has 17 amino acids. The J segment lost 4 bases and the V segment lost 4 bases, leaving 11 bases of the junction unmatched.

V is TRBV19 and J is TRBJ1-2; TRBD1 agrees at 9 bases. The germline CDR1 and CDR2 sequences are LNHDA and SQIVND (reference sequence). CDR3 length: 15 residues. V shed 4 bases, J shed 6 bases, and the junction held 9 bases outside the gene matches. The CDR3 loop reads CASSTRQGVYDGYTF. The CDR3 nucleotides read TGTGCCAGTAGTACCAGACAGGGGGTTTACGATGGCTACACCTTC.

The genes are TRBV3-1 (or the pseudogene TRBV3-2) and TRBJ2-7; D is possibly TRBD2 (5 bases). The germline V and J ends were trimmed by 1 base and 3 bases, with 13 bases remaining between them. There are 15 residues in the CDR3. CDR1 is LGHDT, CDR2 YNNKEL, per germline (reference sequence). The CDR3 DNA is TGTGCCAGCAGCCAAGGAACGATTGGACTCTACGAGCAGTACTTC. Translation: CASSQGTIGLYEQYF.

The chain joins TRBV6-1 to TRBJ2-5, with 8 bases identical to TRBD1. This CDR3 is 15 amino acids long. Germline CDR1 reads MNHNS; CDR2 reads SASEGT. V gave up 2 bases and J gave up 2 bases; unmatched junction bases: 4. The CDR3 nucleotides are TGTGCCAGCAGTGAATCCGGGACAGGTCAAGAGACCCAGTACTTC. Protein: CASSESGTGQETQYF.

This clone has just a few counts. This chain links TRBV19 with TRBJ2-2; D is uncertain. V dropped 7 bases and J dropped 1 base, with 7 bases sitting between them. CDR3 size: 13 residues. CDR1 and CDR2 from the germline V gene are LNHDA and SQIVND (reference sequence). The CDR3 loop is CASKTRNTGELFF. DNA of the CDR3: TGTGCCAGTAAGACACGGAACACCGGGGAGCTGTTTTTT. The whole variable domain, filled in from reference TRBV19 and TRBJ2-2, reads DGGITQSPKYLFRKEGQNVTLSCEQNLNHDAMYWYRQDPGQGLRLIYYSQIVNDFQKGDIAEGYSVSREKKESFPLTVTSAQKNPTAFYLCASKTRNTGELFFGEGSRLTVL.

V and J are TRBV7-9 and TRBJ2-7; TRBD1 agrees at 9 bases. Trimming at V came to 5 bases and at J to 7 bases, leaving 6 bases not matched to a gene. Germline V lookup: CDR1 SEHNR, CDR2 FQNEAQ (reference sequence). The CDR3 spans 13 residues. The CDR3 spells CASSGDRAEEQYF. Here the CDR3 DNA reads TGTGCCAGCAGCGGGGACAGGGCGGAGGAGCAGTACTTC.

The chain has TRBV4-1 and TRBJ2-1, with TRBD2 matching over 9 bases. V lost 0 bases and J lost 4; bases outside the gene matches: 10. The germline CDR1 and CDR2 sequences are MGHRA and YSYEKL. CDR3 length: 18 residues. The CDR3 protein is CASSQDLLAGTEYNEQFF. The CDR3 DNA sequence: TGCGCCAGCAGCCAAGATTTACTAGCGGGTACGGAGTACAATGAGCAGTTCTTC.

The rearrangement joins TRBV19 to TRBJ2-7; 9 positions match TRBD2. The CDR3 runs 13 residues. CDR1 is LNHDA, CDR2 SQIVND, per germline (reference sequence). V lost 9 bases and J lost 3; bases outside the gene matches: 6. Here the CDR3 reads CASSSGAFYEQYF. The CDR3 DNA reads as TGTGCCAGCTCTAGCGGGGCGTTCTACGAGCAGTACTTC.

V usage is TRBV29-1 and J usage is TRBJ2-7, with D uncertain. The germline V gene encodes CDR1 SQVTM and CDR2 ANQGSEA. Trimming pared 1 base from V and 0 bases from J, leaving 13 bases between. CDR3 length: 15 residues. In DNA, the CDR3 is TGCAGCGTTGAAGCCCGCGACATCGGCTCCTACGAGCAGTACTTC. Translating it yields CSVEARDIGSYEQYF.

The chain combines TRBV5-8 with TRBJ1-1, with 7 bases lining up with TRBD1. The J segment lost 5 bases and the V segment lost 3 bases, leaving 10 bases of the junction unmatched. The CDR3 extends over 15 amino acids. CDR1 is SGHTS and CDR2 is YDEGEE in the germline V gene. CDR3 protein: CASSSAGRGETEAFF. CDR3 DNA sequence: TGTGCCAGCAGCTCGGCGGGCAGGGGGGAGACTGAAGCTTTCTTT.